The rows below give T cell receptor beta chains drawn from one sample of a study of blood T cell repertoires in COVID-19. Assay used: immunoSEQ multiplex PCR; TCRdb lists only in-frame clones, some missing. The table lists 250,000 to 350,000 clones, around 90% of them singletons. Sequencing was done on a sample of PBMCs or T cells enriched from blood (not recorded which). The receptors were gathered from a woman aged 25 to 39 who had recovered from COVID-19. Both conserved end residues are part of each CDR3. The order of the fields is V gene, D gene, J gene, CDR3 DNA, CDR3 protein. A D gene is named only where the DNA matches it firmly.

>TRBV4-3|NA|TRBJ1-2
TGCGCCAGCAGCCCCTCAACGGGGTATTCCTATGGCTACACCTTC
CASSPSTGYSYGYTF
>TRBV20-1|NA|TRBJ1-5
TGCAGTGCTAGTGATGGCTTTAGCAATCAGCCCCAGCATTTT
CSASDGFSNQPQHF
>TRBV5-6|TRBD2|TRBJ2-1
TGTGCCACCGCCGGGACTAGCTTTAATGAGCAGTTCTTC
CATAGTSFNEQFF
>TRBV6-6|TRBD2|TRBJ2-2
TGTGCCAGCAGCCAAACTAGCGGGAGTACCGGGGAGCTGTTTTTT
CASSQTSGSTGELFF
>TRBV7-8|NA|TRBJ1-1
TGTGCCAGCAGCCCGCTGAATACGATGTACAGCGAAGCTTTCTTT
CASSPLNTMYSEAFF
>TRBV28|TRBD1|TRBJ1-5
TGTGCCAGCACCCCGTTGGGACAGGACAATCAGCCCCAGCATTTT
CASTPLGQDNQPQHF
>TRBV2|TRBD2|TRBJ2-6
TGTGCCAGCAGCCCCGGGGGGGTTAGCTCTGGGGCCAACGTCCTGACTTTC
CASSPGGVSSGANVLTF
>TRBV3-1/TRBV3-2|TRBD2|TRBJ2-5
TGTGCCAGCAGCTCCATAGCGGGGCGAGAGACCCAGTACTTC
CASSSIAGRETQYF
>TRBV7-2|TRBD2|TRBJ2-3
TGTGCCAGCAGCTTAAGTCCAGGGCGGGGGGGCCGTTTAGATACGCAGTATTTT
CASSLSPGRGGRLDTQYF
>TRBV11-2|NA|TRBJ1-1
TGTGCCAGCAGCTCCGTGACTGAAGCTTTCTTT
CASSSVTEAFF
>TRBV11-2|NA|TRBJ2-1
TGTGCCAGCAGCTTAGGCCCGAGCTCCTACAATGAGCAGTTCTTC
CASSLGPSSYNEQFF
>TRBV4-1|NA|TRBJ1-6
TGCGCCAGCAGCCACGAGGGTCAAAGGAGTTCACCCCTCCACTTT
CASSHEGQRSSPLHF
>TRBV19|NA|TRBJ1-5
TGTGCCAGTAGTTGGACTTTTGGGAATCAGCCCCAGCATTTT
CASSWTFGNQPQHF
>TRBV20-1|NA|TRBJ1-1
TGCAGTGCCATCGGATCGGCGAGGGCTTTCTTT
CSAIGSARAFF
>TRBV7-2|NA|TRBJ1-2
TGTGCCAGCAGCCAACCGCTAAGACAGGAGCATACCGATAGCTATGGCTACACCTTC
CASSQPLRQEHTDSYGYTF